This TCR beta chain was identified during a study of CD8 T cells in ankylosing spondylitis. Points from the study as a whole: Ankylosing spondylitis blood appeared to be characterized by a TCR beta motif of roughly eight highly homologous variants. The study looked at matched synovial fluid samples from ankylosing spondylitis patients. Disease-linked clones were reported to be significantly enriched there.

This clonotype was seen a handful of times. The target antigen is unknown. A single record per CDR3 protein comes from TCRdb applying MiXCR to the 5' RACE reads. The repertoire has 800,000 to 900,000 distinct CDR3 sequences, approximately 12% of them found once; the top ten carry roughly 0.51%. In germline, CDR1 is MDHEN, CDR2 SYDVKM. The CDR3 is 15 residues long. Trimming cost V 2 bases and J 4 bases, with 14 bases left between them. The sequence was collected from a male donor with ankylosing spondylitis. The chain has TRBV28 and TRBJ2-5; perhaps TRBD1 as D (5 bases). The sample taken for sequencing was blood, either unsorted or a sorted T cell fraction (not recorded which). The CDR3: CASSLGAGLGETQYF. The CDR3 coding sequence is TGTGCCAGCAGTTTAGGCGCAGGGTTAGGAGAGACCCAGTACTTC.